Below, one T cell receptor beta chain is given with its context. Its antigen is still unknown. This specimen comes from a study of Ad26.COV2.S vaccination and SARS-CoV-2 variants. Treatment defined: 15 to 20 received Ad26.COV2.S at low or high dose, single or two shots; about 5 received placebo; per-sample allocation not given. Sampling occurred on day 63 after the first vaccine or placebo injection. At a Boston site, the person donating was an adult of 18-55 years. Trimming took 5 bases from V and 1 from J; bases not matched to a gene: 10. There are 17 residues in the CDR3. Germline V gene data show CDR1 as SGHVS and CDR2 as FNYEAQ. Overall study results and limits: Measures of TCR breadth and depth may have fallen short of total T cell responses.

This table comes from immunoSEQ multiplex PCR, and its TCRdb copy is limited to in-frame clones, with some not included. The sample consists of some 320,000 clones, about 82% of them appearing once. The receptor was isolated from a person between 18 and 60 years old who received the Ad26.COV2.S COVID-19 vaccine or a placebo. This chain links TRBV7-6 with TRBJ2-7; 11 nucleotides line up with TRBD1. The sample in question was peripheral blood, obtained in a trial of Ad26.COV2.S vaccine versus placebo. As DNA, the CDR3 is TGTGCCAGCAGCCCCCGTCCGGGACAGGGGGGATCCTACGAGCAGTACTTC. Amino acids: CASSPRPGQGGSYEQYF. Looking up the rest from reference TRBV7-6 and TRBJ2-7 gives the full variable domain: GAGVSQSPRYKVTKRGQDVALRCDPISGHVSLYWYRQALGQGPEFLTYFNYEAQQDKSGLPNDRFSAERPEGSISTLTIQRTEQRDSAMYRCASSPRPGQGGSYEQYFGPGTRLTVT.